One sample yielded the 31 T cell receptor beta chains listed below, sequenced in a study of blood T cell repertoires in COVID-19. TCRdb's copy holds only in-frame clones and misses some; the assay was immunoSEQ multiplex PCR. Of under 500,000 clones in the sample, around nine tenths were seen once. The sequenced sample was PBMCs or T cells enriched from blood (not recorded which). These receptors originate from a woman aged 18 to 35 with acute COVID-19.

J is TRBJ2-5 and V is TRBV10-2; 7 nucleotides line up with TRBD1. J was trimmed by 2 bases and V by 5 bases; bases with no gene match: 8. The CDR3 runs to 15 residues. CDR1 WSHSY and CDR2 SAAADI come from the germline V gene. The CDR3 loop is CASSPGTVLQETQYF. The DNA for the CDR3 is TGCGCCAGCAGTCCCGGGACAGTGTTACAAGAGACCCAGTACTTC.

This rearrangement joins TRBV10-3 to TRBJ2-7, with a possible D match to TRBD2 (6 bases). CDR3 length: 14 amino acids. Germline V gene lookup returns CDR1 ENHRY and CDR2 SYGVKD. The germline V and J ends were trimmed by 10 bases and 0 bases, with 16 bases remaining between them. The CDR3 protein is CATRPRDFSYEQYF. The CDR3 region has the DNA TGTGCCACCCGCCCACGGGACTTCTCCTACGAGCAGTACTTC.

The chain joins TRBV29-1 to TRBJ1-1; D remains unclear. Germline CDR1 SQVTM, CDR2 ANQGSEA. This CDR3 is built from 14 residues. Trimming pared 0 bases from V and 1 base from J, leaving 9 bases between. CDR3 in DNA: TGCAGCGTTGAAGACCCAGAGGCGAACACTGAAGCTTTCTTT. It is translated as CSVEDPEANTEAFF.

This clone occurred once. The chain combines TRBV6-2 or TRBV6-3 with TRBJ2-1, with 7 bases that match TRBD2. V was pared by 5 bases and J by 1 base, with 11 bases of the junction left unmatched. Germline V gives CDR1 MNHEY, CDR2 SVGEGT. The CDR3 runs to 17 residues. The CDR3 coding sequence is TGTGCCAGCAGTCCCCCCGTCCGCGGGAGATCCTACAATGAGCAGTTCTTC. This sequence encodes CASSPPVRGRSYNEQFF.

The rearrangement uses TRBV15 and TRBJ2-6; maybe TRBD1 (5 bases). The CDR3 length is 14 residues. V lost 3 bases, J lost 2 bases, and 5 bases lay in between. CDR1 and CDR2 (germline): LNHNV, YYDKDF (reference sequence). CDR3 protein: CATSRDTGANVLTF. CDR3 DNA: TGTGCCACCAGCAGGGACACTGGGGCCAACGTCCTGACTTTC. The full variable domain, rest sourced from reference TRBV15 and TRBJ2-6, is DAMVIQNPRYQVTQFGKPVTLSCSQTLNHNVMYWYQQKSSQAPKLLFHYYDKDFNNEADTPDNFQSRRPNTSFCFLDIRSPGLGDTAMYLCATSRDTGANVLTFGAGSRLTVL.

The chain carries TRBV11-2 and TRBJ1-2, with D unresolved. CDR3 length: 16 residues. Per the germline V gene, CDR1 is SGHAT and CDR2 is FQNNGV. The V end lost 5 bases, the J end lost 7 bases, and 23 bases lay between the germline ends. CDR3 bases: TGTGCCAGCAGCCCTGGCGACCGGCTCCCGGGGAGTGGCTACACCTTC. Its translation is CASSPGDRLPGSGYTF.

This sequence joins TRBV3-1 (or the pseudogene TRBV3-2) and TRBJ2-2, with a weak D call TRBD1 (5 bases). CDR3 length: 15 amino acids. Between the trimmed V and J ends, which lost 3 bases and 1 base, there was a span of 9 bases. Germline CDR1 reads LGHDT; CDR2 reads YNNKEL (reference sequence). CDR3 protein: CASSHLDRNTGELFF. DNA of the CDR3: TGTGCCAGCAGCCACCTCGACAGGAACACCGGGGAGCTGTTTTTT.

In nucleotides, the CDR3 is TGTGCCAGTAGCGAGTTGGGGGCAGGGGCTAATGAGCAGTTCTTC. Its translation is CASSELGAGANEQFF. This chain connects TRBV19 to TRBJ2-1; tentatively, D is TRBD1 (6 bases). In germline, CDR1 is LNHDA, CDR2 SQIVND (reference sequence). The V end lost 6 bases, the J end lost 7 bases, and 19 bases lay between the germline ends. The CDR3 is made up of 15 amino acids.

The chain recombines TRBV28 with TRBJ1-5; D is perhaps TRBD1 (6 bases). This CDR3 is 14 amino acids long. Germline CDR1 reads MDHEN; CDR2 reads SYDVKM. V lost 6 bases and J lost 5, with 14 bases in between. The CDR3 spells CASRSRTAHQPQHF. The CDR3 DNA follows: TGTGCCAGCAGATCACGGACAGCGCATCAGCCCCAGCATTTT. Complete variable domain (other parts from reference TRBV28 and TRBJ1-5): DVKVTQSSRYLVKRTGEKVFLECVQDMDHENMFWYRQDPGLGLRLIYFSYDVKMKEKGDIPEGYSVSREKKERFSLILESASTNQTSMYLCASRSRTAHQPQHFGDGTRLSIL.

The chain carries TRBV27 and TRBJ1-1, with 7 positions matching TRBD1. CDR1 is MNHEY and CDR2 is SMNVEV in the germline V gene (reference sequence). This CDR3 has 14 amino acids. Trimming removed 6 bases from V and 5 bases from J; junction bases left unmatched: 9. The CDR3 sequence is CASRDTGVETEAFF. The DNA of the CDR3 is TGTGCCAGCAGGGACACAGGGGTGGAAACTGAAGCTTTCTTT.

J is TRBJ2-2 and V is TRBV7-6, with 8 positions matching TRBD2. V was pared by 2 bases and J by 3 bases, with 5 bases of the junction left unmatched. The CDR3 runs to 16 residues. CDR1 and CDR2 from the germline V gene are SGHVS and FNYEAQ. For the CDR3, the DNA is TGTGCCAGCAGCTTACAAGCGGGGGAAGACACCGGGGAGCTGTTTTTT. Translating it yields CASSLQAGEDTGELFF.

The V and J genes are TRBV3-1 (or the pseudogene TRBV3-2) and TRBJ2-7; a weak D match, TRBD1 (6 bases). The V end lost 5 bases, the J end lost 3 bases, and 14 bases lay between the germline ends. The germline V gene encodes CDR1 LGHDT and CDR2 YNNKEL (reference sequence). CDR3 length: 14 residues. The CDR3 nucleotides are TGTGCCAGCAGCTTAAGCCGAGGGGGCTACGAGCAGTACTTC. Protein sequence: CASSLSRGGYEQYF.

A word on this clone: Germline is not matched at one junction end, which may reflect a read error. The CDR3 spells CGTGGVQPQHF. The CDR3 DNA sequence: TGCGGGACAGGGGGAGTTCAGCCCCAGCATTTT. V and J are TRBV19 and TRBJ1-5; 11 nucleotides match TRBD1. This CDR3 comprises 11 residues. CDR1 is LNHDA, CDR2 SQIVND, per germline (reference sequence).

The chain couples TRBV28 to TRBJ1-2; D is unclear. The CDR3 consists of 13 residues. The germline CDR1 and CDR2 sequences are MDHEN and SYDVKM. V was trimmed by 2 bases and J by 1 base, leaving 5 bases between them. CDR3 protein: CASSLPGNYGYTF. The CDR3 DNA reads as TGTGCCAGCAGTTTACCGGGTAACTATGGCTACACCTTC.

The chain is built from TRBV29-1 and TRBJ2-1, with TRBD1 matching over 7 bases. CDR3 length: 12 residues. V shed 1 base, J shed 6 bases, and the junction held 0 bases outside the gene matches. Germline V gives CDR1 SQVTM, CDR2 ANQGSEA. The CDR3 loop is CSVEGDSNEQFF. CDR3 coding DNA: TGCAGCGTTGAAGGGGACAGCAATGAGCAGTTCTTC.

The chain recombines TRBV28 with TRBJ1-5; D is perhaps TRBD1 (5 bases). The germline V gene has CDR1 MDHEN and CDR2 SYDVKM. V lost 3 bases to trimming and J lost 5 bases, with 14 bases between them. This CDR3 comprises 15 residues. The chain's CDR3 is CASSFIGQAYQPQHF. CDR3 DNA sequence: TGTGCCAGCAGTTTTATAGGACAAGCCTATCAGCCCCAGCATTTT.

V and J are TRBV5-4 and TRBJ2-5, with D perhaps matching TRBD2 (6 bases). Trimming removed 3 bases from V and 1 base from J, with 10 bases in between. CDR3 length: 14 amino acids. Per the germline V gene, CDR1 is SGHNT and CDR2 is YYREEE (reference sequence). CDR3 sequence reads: CASSYRETQETQYF. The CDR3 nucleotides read TGTGCCAGCAGCTATCGGGAGACCCAAGAGACCCAGTACTTC.

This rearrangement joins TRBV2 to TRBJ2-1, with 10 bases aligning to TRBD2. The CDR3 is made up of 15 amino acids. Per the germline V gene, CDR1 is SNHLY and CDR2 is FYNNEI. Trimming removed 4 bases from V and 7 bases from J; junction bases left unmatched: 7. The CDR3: CASSGSSGRSNEQFF. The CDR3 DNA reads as TGTGCCAGCAGTGGATCTAGCGGGAGATCAAATGAGCAGTTCTTC. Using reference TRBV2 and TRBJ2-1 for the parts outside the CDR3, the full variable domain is EPEVTQTPSHQVTQMGQEVILRCVPISNHLYFYWYRQILGQKVEFLVSFYNNEISEKSEIFDDQFSVERPDGSNFTLKIRSTKLEDSAMYFCASSGSSGRSNEQFFGPGTRLTVL.

CDR3 sequence (DNA): TGTGCCAGCAGCTCGGCCGGGACAGGGGTCGATGGCTACACCTTC. This translates into CASSSAGTGVDGYTF. J is TRBJ1-2 and V is TRBV5-6, with 10 bases lining up with TRBD1. Germline V gene sequence: CDR1 SGHDT, CDR2 YYEEEE. The junction had 8 bases not matched to a gene; V was cut back by 3 bases and J by 6 bases. The length of the CDR3 is 15 residues. The full variable domain, with the rest looked up from reference TRBV5-6 and TRBJ1-2, is DAGVTQSPTHLIKTRGQQVTLRCSPKSGHDTVSWYQQALGQGPQFIFQYYEEEERQRGNFPDRFSGHQFPNYSSELNVNALLLGDSALYLCASSSAGTGVDGYTFGSGTRLTVV.

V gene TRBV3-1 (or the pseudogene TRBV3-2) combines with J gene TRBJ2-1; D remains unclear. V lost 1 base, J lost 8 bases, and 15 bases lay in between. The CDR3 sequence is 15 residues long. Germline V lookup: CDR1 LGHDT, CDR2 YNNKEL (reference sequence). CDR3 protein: CASSQANTLYHEQFF. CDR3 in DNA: TGTGCCAGCAGCCAAGCCAATACTCTTTACCATGAGCAGTTCTTC.

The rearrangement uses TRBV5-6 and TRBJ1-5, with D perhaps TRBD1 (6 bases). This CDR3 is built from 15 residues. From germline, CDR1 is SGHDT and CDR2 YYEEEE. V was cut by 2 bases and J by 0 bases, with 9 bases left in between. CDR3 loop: CASSLGQSSNQPQHF. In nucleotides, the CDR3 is TGTGCCAGCAGCTTAGGACAGAGTAGCAATCAGCCCCAGCATTTT.

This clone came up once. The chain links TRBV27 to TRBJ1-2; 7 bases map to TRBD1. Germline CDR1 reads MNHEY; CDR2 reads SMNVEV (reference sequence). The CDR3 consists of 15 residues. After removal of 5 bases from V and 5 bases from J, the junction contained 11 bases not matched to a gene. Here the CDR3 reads CASSDGPGQRYGYTF. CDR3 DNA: TGTGCCAGCAGTGACGGACCGGGACAGAGATATGGCTACACCTTC.

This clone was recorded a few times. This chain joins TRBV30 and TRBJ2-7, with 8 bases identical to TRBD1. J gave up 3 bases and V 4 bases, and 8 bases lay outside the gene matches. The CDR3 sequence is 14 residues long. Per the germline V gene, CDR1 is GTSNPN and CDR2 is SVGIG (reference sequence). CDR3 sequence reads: CAWKPQGAIYEQYF. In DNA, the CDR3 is TGTGCCTGGAAACCCCAGGGGGCTATCTACGAGCAGTACTTC.

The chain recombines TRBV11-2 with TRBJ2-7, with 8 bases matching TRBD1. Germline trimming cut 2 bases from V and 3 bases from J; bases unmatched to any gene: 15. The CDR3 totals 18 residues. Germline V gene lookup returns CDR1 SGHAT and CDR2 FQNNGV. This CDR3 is CASSLSKAPRGQGYEQYF. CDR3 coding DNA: TGTGCCAGCAGCTTATCGAAAGCCCCCAGGGGGCAGGGCTACGAGCAGTACTTC.

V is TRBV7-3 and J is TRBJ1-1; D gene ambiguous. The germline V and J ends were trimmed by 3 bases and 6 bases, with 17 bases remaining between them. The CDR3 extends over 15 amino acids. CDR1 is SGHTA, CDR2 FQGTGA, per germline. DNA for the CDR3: TGTGCCAGCAGCTTTGGCCCGGAGGAGAGCTCTGAAGCTTTCTTT. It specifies CASSFGPEESSEAFF.

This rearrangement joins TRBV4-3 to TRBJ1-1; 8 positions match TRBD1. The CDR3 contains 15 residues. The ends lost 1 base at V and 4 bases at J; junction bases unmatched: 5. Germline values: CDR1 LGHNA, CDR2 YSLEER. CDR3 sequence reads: CASSQGRTGGTEAFF. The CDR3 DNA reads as TGCGCCAGCAGCCAAGGTAGAACAGGGGGCACTGAAGCTTTCTTT.

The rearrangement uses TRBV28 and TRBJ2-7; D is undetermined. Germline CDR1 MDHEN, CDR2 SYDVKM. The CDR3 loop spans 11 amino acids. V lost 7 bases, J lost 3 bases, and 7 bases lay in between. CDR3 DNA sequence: TGTGCCAGCAACAACCACTACGAGCAGTACTTC. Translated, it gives CASNNHYEQYF.

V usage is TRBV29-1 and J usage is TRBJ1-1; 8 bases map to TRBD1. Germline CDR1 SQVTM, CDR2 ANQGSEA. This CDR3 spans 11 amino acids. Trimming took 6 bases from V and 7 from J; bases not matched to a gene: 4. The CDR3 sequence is CSVDRVGEAFF. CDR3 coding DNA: TGCAGCGTGGACAGGGTCGGTGAAGCTTTCTTT.

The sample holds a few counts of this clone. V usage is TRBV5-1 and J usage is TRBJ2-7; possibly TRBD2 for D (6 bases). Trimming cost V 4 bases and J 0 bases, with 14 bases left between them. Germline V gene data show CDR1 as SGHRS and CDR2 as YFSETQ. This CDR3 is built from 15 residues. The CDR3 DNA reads TGCGCCAGCAGCCCAGGGACTGCCTTCTCCTACGAGCAGTACTTC. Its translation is CASSPGTAFSYEQYF.

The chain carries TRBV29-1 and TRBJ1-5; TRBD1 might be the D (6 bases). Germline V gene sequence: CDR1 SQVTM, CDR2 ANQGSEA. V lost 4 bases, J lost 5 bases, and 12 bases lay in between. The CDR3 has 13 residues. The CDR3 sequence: CSVAAGQYQPQHF. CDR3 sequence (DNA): TGCAGCGTTGCCGCCGGACAGTATCAGCCCCAGCATTTT. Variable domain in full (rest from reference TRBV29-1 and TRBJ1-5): SAVISQKPSRDICQRGTSLTIQCQVDSQVTMMFWYRQQPGQSLTLIATANQGSEATYESGFVIDKFPISRPNLTFSTLTVSNMSPEDSSIYLCSVAAGQYQPQHFGDGTRLSIL.

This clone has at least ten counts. In nucleotides, the CDR3 is TGTGCCAGTAGTCGCTTCAGGGACACTGAAGCTTTCTTT. It encodes CASSRFRDTEAFF. The rearrangement uses TRBV19 and TRBJ1-1; possibly TRBD1 for D (5 bases). CDR3 length: 13 amino acids. Germline V gene data show CDR1 as LNHDA and CDR2 as SQIVND (reference sequence). Trimming stripped 5 bases from V and 3 bases from J, with 10 bases between.